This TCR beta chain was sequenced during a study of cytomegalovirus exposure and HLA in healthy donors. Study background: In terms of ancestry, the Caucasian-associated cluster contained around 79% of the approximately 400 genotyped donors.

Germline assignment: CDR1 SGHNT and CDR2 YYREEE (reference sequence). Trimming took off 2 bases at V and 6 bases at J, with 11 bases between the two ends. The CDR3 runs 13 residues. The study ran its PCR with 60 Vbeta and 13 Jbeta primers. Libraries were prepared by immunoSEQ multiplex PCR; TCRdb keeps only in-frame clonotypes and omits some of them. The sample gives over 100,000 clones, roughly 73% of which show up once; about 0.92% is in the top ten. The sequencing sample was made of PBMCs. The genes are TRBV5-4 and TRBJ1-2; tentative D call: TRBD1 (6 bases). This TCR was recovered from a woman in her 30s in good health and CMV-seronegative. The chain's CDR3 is CASSFDRFNGYTF. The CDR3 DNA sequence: TGTGCCAGCAGCTTCGACAGGTTTAATGGCTACACCTTC.